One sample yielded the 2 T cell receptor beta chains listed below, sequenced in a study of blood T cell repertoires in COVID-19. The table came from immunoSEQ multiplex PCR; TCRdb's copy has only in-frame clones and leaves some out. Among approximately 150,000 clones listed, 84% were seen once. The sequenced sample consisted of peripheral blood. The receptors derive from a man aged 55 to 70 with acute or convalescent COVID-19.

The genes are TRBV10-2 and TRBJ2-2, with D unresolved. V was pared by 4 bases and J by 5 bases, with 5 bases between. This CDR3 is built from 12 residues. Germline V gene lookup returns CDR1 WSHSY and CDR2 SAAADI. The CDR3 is CASSVLTGELFF. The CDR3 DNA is TGCGCCAGCAGTGTTCTGACCGGGGAGCTGTTTTTT.

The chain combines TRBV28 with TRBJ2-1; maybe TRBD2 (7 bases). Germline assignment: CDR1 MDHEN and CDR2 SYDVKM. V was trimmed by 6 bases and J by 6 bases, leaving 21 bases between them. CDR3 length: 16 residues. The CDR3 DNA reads TGTGCCAGCAGCTTCCGAGAAGCGGGACAACGCAATGAGCAGTTCTTC. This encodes CASSFREAGQRNEQFF. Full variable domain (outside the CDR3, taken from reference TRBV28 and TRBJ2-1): DVKVTQSSRYLVKRTGEKVFLECVQDMDHENMFWYRQDPGLGLRLIYFSYDVKMKEKGDIPEGYSVSREKKERFSLILESASTNQTSMYLCASSFREAGQRNEQFFGPGTRLTVL.